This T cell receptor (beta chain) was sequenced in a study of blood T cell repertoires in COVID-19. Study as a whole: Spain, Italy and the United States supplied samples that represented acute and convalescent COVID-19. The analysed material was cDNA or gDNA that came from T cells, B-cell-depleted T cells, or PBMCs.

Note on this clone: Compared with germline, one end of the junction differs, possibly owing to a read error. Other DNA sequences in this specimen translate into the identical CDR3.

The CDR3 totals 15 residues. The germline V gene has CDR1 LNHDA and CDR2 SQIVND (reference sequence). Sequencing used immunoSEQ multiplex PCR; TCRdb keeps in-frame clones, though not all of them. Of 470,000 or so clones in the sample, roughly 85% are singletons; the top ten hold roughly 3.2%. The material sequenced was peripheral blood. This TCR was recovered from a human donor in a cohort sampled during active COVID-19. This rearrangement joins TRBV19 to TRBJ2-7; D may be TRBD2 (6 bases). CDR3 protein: CASTQGAGGRYEQYF. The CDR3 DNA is TGTGCCAGTACCCAAGGGGCCGGGGGAAGGTACGAGCAATACTTC.